This T cell receptor beta chain was recorded in a study of molecular identifiers for immune sequencing clone quantification. This clonotype came up many times. Its antigen is undetermined. CD8+CD4-CCR7+CD45RA+ sorting gave the naive CD8 T cells. TCRdb re-called the PCR reads through MiXCR, storing one row per CDR3 protein. The sample carries fewer than 350,000 distinct CDR3 sequences, about 20% recorded once. Study-level points and caveats: Clones that exceeded 20 RNA copies held over 99% of effector molecules, yet under 1% in naive cells.

The TCR was taken from a human donor in good health. Some libraries in this study had Jurkat cell RNA spiked in. The sequencing sample was made of naive CD8+ T cells from blood, with Jurkat cell RNA spiked in. This sample's subset: FACS-sorted CD8+CD4-CCR7+CD45RA+ naive T cells.

This CDR3 is CASSSQGLATSTDTQYF. CDR3 nucleotide sequence: TGTGCCAGCAGCTCACAGGGACTAGCGACTAGCACAGATACGCAGTATTTT. The rearrangement joins TRBV5-6 to TRBJ2-3, with 10 bases lining up with TRBD2. Losses at the gene ends were 3 bases for V and 0 bases for J; bases not matched to a gene: 7. Germline V gene data show CDR1 as SGHDT and CDR2 as YYEEEE. CDR3 length equals 17 residues.